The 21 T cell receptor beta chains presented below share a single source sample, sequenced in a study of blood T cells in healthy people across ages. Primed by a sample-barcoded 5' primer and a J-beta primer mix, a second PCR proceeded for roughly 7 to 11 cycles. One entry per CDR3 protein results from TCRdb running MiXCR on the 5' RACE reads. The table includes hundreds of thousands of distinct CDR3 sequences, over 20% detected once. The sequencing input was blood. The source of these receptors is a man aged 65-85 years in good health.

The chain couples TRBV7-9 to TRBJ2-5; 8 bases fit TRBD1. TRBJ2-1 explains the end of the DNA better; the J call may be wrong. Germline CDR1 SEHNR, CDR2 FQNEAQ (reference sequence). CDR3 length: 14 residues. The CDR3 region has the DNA TGTGCCAGCAGCTGGACAGGGTTAAGCAATGAGCAGTTCTTC. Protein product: CASSWTGLSNEQFF.

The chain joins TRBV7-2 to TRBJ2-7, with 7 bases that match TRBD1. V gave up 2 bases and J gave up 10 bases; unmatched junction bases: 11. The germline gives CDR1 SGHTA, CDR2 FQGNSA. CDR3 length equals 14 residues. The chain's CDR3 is CASSLRWHRGAQYF. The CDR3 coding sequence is TGTGCCAGCAGCTTAAGATGGCACAGGGGTGCACAGTACTTC.

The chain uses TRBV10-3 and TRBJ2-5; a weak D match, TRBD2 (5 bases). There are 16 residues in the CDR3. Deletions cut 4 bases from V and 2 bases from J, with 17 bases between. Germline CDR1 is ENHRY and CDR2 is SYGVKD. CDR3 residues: CAISGVGTGKQETQYF. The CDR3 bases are TGTGCCATCAGTGGGGTGGGCACGGGAAAACAAGAGACCCAGTACTTC.

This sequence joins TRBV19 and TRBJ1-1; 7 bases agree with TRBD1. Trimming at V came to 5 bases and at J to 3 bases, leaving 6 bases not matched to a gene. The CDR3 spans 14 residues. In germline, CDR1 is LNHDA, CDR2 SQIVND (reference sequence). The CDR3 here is CASSETGIYTEAFF. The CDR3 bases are TGTGCCAGTAGTGAGACAGGGATCTACACTGAAGCTTTCTTT.

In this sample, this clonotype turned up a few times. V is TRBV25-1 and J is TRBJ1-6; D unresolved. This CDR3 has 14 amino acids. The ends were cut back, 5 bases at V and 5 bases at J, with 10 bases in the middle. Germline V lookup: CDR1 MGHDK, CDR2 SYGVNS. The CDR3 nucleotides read TGTGCCAGCAGTCGGGATGGAGATAATTCACCCCTCCACTTT. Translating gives CASSRDGDNSPLHF. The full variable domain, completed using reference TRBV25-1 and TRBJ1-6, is EADIYQTPRYLVIGTGKKITLECSQTMGHDKMYWYQQDPGMELHLIHYSYGVNSTEKGDLSSESTVSRIRTEHFPLTLESARPSHTSQYLCASSRDGDNSPLHFGNGTRLTVT.

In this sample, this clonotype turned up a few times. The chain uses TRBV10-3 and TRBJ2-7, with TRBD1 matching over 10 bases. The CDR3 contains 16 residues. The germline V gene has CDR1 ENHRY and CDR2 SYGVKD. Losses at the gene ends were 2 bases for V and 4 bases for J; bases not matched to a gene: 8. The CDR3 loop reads CAISEPEGQGRYEQYF. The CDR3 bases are TGTGCCATCAGTGAGCCCGAGGGACAGGGGAGGTACGAGCAGTACTTC.

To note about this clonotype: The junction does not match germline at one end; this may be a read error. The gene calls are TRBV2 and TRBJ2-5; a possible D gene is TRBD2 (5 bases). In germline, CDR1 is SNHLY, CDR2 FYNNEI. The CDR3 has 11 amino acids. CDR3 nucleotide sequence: TGTGCCAGCAGTCCCGGGGAGACCCGGTACTTC. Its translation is CASSPGETRYF.

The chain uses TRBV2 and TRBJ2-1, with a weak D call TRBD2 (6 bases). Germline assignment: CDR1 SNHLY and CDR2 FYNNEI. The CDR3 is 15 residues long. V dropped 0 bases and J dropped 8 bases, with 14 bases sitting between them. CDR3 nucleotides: TGTGCCAGCAGTGAAGCCTCTAGCGTGGGCTATGAGCAGTTCTTC. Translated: CASSEASSVGYEQFF.

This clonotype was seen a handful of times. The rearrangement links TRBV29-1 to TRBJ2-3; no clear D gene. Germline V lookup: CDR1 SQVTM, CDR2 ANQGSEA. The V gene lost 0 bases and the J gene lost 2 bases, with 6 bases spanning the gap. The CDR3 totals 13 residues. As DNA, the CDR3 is TGCAGCGTTGAAGATAGCATCACAGATACGCAGTATTTT. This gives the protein CSVEDSITDTQYF.

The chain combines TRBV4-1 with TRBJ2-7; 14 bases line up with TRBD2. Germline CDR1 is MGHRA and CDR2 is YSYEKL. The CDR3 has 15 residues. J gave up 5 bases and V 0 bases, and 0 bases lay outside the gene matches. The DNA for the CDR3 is TGCGCCAGCAGCCAAGAGGGACTAGCGGGAGACGAGCAGTACTTC. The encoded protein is CASSQEGLAGDEQYF.

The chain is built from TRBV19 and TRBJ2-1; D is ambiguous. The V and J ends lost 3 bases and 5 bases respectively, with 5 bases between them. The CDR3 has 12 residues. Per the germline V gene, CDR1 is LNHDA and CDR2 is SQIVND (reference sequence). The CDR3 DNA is TGTGCCAGTAGTATGGCAGACAATGAGCAGTTCTTC. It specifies CASSMADNEQFF.

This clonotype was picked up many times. CDR3 DNA: TGTGCCAGCAGTTCCCCAAACTTCGGGGGCGCCTACGAGCAGTACTTC. Translation: CASSSPNFGGAYEQYF. The rearrangement uses TRBV27 and TRBJ2-7, with D perhaps TRBD1 or TRBD2 (6 bases each). With 4 bases removed from V and 2 bases from J, the gap between germline ends came to 18 bases. Germline-derived CDR1 and CDR2 are MNHEY and SMNVEV (reference sequence). This CDR3 has 16 amino acids.

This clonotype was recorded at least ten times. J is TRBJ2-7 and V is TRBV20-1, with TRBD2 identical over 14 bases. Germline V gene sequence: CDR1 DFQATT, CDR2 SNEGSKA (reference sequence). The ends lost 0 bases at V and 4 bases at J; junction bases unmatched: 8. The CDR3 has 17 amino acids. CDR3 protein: CSARERPGTSGRYEQYF. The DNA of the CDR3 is TGCAGTGCTAGAGAGAGACCTGGGACTAGCGGGAGATACGAGCAGTACTTC.

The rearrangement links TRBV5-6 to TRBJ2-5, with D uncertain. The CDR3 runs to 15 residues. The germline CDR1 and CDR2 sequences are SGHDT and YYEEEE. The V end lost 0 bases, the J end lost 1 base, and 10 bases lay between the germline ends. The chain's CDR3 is CASSLEPEGQETQYF. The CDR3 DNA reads TGTGCCAGCAGCTTGGAGCCGGAAGGCCAAGAGACCCAGTACTTC.

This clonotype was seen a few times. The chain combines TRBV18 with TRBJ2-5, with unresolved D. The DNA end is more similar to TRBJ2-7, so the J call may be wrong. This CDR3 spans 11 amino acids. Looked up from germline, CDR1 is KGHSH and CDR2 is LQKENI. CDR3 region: CASSRTDEQYF. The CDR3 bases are TGTGCCAGCTCGCGCACAGACGAGCAGTACTTC.

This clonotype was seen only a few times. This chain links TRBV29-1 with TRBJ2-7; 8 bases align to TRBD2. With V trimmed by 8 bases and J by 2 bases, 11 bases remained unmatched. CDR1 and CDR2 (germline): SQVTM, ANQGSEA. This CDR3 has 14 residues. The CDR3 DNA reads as TGCAGCTTCACCGGGGGGGGAAATCCCTACGAGCAGTACTTC. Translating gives CSFTGGGNPYEQYF.

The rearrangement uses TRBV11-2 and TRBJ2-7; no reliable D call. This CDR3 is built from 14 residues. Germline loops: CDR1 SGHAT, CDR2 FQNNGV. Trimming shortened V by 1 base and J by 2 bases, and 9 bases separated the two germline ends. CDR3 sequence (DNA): TGTGCCAGCAGCTTAGGGCCTATACCCTACGAGCAGTACTTC. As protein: CASSLGPIPYEQYF.

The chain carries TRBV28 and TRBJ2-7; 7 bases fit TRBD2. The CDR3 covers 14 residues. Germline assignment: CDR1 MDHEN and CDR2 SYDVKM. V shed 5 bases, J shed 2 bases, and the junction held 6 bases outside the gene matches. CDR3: CASSPRGLPYEQYF. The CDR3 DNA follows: TGTGCCAGCAGTCCGCGGGGGTTACCCTACGAGCAGTACTTC.

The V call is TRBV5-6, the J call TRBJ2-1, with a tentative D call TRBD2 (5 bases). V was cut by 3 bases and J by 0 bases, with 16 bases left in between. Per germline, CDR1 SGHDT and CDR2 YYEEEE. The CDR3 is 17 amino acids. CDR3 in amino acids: CASSYRGQTRSYNEQFF. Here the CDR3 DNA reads TGTGCCAGCAGCTACCGCGGGCAAACCCGCTCCTACAATGAGCAGTTCTTC.

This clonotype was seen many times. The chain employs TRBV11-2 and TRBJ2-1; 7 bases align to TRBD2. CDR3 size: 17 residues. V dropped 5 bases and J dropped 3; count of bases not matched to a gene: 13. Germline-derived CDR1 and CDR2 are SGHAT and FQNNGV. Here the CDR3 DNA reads TGTGCCAGCAGCCCTTTTGGGGGGGACCTGATCTACAATGAGCAGTTCTTC. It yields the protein CASSPFGGDLIYNEQFF.

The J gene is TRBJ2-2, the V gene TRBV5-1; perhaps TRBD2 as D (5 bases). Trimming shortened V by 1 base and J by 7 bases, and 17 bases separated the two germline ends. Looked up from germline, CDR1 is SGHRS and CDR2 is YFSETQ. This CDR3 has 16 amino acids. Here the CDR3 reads CASSLYSSRASGELFF. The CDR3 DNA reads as TGCGCCAGCAGCTTGTATTCTTCGCGGGCCAGCGGGGAGCTGTTTTTT.